These 32 T cell receptor beta chains came from one sample sequenced in a study of low-dose radiotherapy and immunotherapy resistance in tumors. Both TCRalpha and TCRbeta chains were reverse transcribed with V-gene-specific primers. TCRs were amplified for approximately 21 PCR cycles with a constant-region primer and V-primer adapter. One entry per CDR3 protein, called by TCRdb with MiXCR from the reads. The sample includes about 39,000 distinct CDR3 sequences, 30% to 35% of them seen just once. Time point defined: before trial treatment. The sample was PBMCs, taken before treatment. These receptors were obtained from a male donor with gallbladder cancer.

The V call is TRBV2, the J call TRBJ2-1; 10 nucleotides align to TRBD2. CDR1 is SNHLY, CDR2 FYNNEI, per germline. J was trimmed by 4 bases and V by 6 bases; bases with no gene match: 9. The CDR3 consists of 16 residues. CDR3 sequence (DNA): TGTGCCAGCAGAAGTCGGACTAGCGGTACATACAATGAGCAGTTCTTC. Translation: CASRSRTSGTYNEQFF. Full variable domain (remainder filled in from reference TRBV2 and TRBJ2-1): EPEVTQTPSHQVTQMGQEVILRCVPISNHLYFYWYRQILGQKVEFLVSFYNNEISEKSEIFDDQFSVERPDGSNFTLKIRSTKLEDSAMYFCASRSRTSGTYNEQFFGPGTRLTVL.

The J gene is TRBJ2-5, the V gene TRBV12-5; 7 bases fit TRBD1. Trimming at V came to 5 bases and at J to 9 bases, leaving 6 bases not matched to a gene. In germline, CDR1 is LGHNT, CDR2 FRNRAP. CDR3 length: 12 amino acids. Written as DNA, the CDR3 is TGTGCTAGTGGTCCCGACACAGGGGCCCAGTACTTC. Residues: CASGPDTGAQYF.

About this clonotype: A far larger clone is one nucleotide away, so this likely arose from a read error. V is TRBV6-6 and J is TRBJ2-7; a weak D match, TRBD1 (6 bases). Germline V gene sequence: CDR1 MNHNY, CDR2 SVGAGI (reference sequence). The CDR3 sequence is 14 residues long. CDR3 amino acids: CDSSYSQGSYEQYF. CDR3 bases: TGTGACAGCAGTTACTCCCAGGGGAGCTACGAGCAGTACTTC.

The sample holds many counts of this clonotype. J is TRBJ2-5 and V is TRBV6-1; D not certain. Germline V gene lookup returns CDR1 MNHNS and CDR2 SASEGT. Deletions cut 1 base from V and 2 bases from J, with 11 bases between. The CDR3 runs 15 residues. The CDR3 DNA follows: TGTGCCAGCAGTGAAGAAGGCCTGAGGCAAGAGACCCAGTACTTC. This encodes CASSEEGLRQETQYF.

This clonotype was found many times. The gene calls are TRBV7-6 and TRBJ2-3; TRBD2 agrees at 11 bases. The ends lost 4 bases at V and 2 bases at J; junction bases unmatched: 5. The CDR3 totals 16 residues. Germline lookup yields CDR1 SGHVS and CDR2 FNYEAQ. CDR3 nucleotide sequence: TGTGCCAGCAGCTCCCTAGCGGGGGGCTTCACAGATACGCAGTATTTT. Amino acids: CASSSLAGGFTDTQYF.

In this sample, this clonotype is medium-sized. The junction departs from germline at one end; a sequencing error may be responsible. The chain joins TRBV28 to TRBJ2-7; weak D call: TRBD1 (5 bases). Germline V lookup: CDR1 MDHEN, CDR2 SYDVKM. This CDR3 is built from 12 residues. The CDR3 DNA follows: TGTGCCAGCAGTTTACAGGGCCAACCGTCGGACTTC. Translation gives CASSLQGQPSDF.

About this clonotype: Germline is not matched at one junction end, which may reflect a read error. This sequence joins TRBV7-9 and TRBJ2-3, with D perhaps TRBD2 (7 bases). Germline V gives CDR1 SEHNR, CDR2 FQNEAQ (reference sequence). The CDR3 runs to 15 residues. The CDR3 loop reads CASSLAAGAGDTQYF. In DNA, the CDR3 is TGTGCCAGCAGCCTAGCGGCGGGGGCAGGGGATACGCAGTATTTT. Drawing the rest from reference TRBV7-9 and TRBJ2-3, the complete variable domain is DTGVSQNPRHKITKRGQNVTFRCDPISEHNRLYWYRQTLGQGPEFLTYFQNEAQLEKSRLLSDRFSAERPKGSFSTLEIQRTEQGDSAMYLCASSLAAGAGDTQYFGPGTRLTVL.

The rearrangement links TRBV5-1 to TRBJ2-1, with TRBD2 matching 8 bases. Germline V CDR1 and CDR2: SGHRS, YFSETQ. CDR3 length: 13 residues. The trim removed 1 base at V and 8 bases at J, leaving 2 bases unmatched. CDR3 sequence: CASSLPLADEQFF. The DNA for the CDR3 is TGCGCCAGCAGCTTGCCACTAGCGGATGAGCAGTTCTTC.

This clonotype was observed many times. This chain joins TRBV18 and TRBJ2-5, with a tentative D call TRBD1 (6 bases). Trimming took off 3 bases at V and 0 bases at J, with 11 bases between the two ends. The CDR3 covers 15 residues. Looked up from germline, CDR1 is KGHSH and CDR2 is LQKENI. CDR3 coding DNA: TGTGCCAGCTCACCCTCCCGGGACAACCAAGAGACCCAGTACTTC. This gives the protein CASSPSRDNQETQYF.

In its sample, this clonotype was seen many times. The rearrangement joins TRBV7-2 to TRBJ2-5; maybe TRBD1 (6 bases). The germline V gene has CDR1 SGHTA and CDR2 FQGNSA. The CDR3 is 16 amino acids. Trimming removed 5 bases at V and 4 bases at J, with 20 bases between. CDR3 loop: CASSELNVRGRETQYF. The DNA of the CDR3 is TGTGCCAGCAGCGAATTAAATGTCAGGGGCCGAGAGACCCAGTACTTC.

The chain has TRBV7-2 and TRBJ2-5; 10 nucleotides match TRBD2. The CDR3 covers 15 residues. CDR1 and CDR2 from the germline V gene are SGHTA and FQGNSA. The V and J ends lost 6 bases and 0 bases, in that order; junction bases with no gene match: 4. As DNA, the CDR3 is TGTGCCAGCAGGGCGACTAGCGGGTACCAAGAGACCCAGTACTTC. This translates into CASRATSGYQETQYF.

This clonotype was found many times. The chain has TRBV4-2 and TRBJ2-2, with D possibly TRBD2 on 5 matching bases. This CDR3 is built from 18 residues. Germline loops: CDR1 LGHNA, CDR2 YNFKEQ. Trimming removed 0 bases from V and 2 bases from J, with 16 bases in between. The CDR3 DNA is TGTGCCAGCAGCCAAGATCCTAGCCGGACGACCAACACCGGGGAGCTGTTTTTT. It codes for CASSQDPSRTTNTGELFF.

At least ten counts were recorded for this clonotype. This chain links TRBV28 with TRBJ2-7; 7 bases map to TRBD1. Trimming removed 5 bases from V and 0 bases from J; junction bases left unmatched: 10. The germline CDR1 and CDR2 sequences are MDHEN and SYDVKM. This CDR3 region has 16 residues. The CDR3 DNA follows: TGTGCCAGCAGTACGACAGGGTTCCCGACCTCCTACGAGCAGTACTTC. It translates to CASSTTGFPTSYEQYF.

This clonotype was seen many times. V and J are TRBV30 and TRBJ1-5; D perhaps matches TRBD1 (6 bases). Germline V gene sequence: CDR1 GTSNPN, CDR2 SVGIG (reference sequence). Trimming cost V 2 bases and J 2 bases, with 10 bases left between them. There are 14 residues in the CDR3. As DNA, the CDR3 is TGTGCCTGGAGTCAGGGGCTGGGCAATCAGCCCCAGCATTTT. It codes for CAWSQGLGNQPQHF.

Ten or more counts support this clonotype. V gene TRBV6-4 combines with J gene TRBJ2-1; D is perhaps TRBD2 (5 bases). CDR1 is MRHNA, CDR2 SNTAGT, per germline. The CDR3 covers 17 residues. The V gene lost 8 bases and the J gene lost 0 bases, with 20 bases spanning the gap. Here the CDR3 reads CASSLSGTLSSYNEQFF. DNA of the CDR3: TGTGCCAGCTCCCTTTCGGGAACCTTAAGCTCCTACAATGAGCAGTTCTTC.

Comments on this clonotype: This sequence is one base from a far larger clone and is likely a read error. The chain uses TRBV9 and TRBJ2-1; D is perhaps TRBD1 (6 bases). The CDR3 contains 15 residues. Trimming shortened V by 0 bases and J by 10 bases, and 17 bases separated the two germline ends. Germline V lookup: CDR1 SGDLS, CDR2 YYNGEE. The CDR3 coding sequence is TGTGCCAGCAGCGTAGGTGGCTCGGATGGGGGCGAGCAGTTCTTC. Amino acid sequence: CASSVGGSDGGEQFF.

This clonotype was seen many times. The chain is built from TRBV7-2 and TRBJ2-7; TRBD1 aligns across 8 bases. With 5 bases clipped from V and 4 bases from J, the junction kept 4 bases outside the gene matches. CDR1 SGHTA and CDR2 FQGNSA come from the germline V gene. This CDR3 comprises 13 residues. The CDR3 nucleotides read TGTGCCAGCAGCGGCGGACAGGGTTACGAGCAGTACTTC. This translates into CASSGGQGYEQYF.

Only a few counts were recorded for this clonotype. This chain connects TRBV5-1 to TRBJ2-7, with a possible D match to TRBD1 (6 bases). The germline V gene encodes CDR1 SGHRS and CDR2 YFSETQ. Trimming removed 2 bases at V and 2 bases at J, with 11 bases between. The CDR3 extends over 14 amino acids. The CDR3 sequence: CASSFGDKTYEQYF. The CDR3 region has the DNA TGCGCCAGCAGCTTCGGGGACAAAACCTACGAGCAGTACTTC.

The chain uses TRBV18 and TRBJ2-1; D gene ambiguous. From germline, CDR1 is KGHSH and CDR2 LQKENI. The germline V and J ends were trimmed by 3 bases and 1 base, with 7 bases remaining between them. The CDR3 has 14 amino acids. Here the CDR3 DNA reads TGTGCCAGCTCACCGGGGTGGTCCTACAATGAGCAGTTCTTC. Translating gives CASSPGWSYNEQFF.

Comment on this clonotype: Since a far larger clone is one base different, this is likely a read error. The genes are TRBV29-1 and TRBJ2-1; perhaps TRBD2 as D (7 bases). This CDR3 is 14 amino acids long. V dropped 4 bases and J dropped 10 bases, with 20 bases sitting between them. In germline, CDR1 is SQVTM, CDR2 ANQGSEA. The CDR3 here is CSVVGGPGSYEQFF. The CDR3 bases are TGCAGCGTTGTGGGGGGGCCCGGGTCCTACGAGCAGTTCTTC.

This clonotype turned up a few times. The rearrangement uses TRBV4-1 and TRBJ2-7, with D maybe TRBD1 (6 bases). V was shortened by 4 bases and J by 4 bases, with 14 bases between the two germline ends. The CDR3 has 14 residues. Germline V gives CDR1 MGHRA, CDR2 YSYEKL. The CDR3 protein is CASSPDLRGYEQYF. DNA of the CDR3: TGCGCCAGCAGCCCCGACCTCAGGGGATACGAGCAGTACTTC.

The sample holds a few counts of this clonotype. The chain combines TRBV10-2 with TRBJ2-5; the D is unclear. Germline V CDR1 and CDR2: WSHSY, SAAADI. This CDR3 has 15 residues. V was cut by 11 bases and J by 5 bases, with 24 bases left in between. The CDR3 loop is CASKRQNLGLETQYF. CDR3 sequence (DNA): TGCGCCTCAAAAAGGCAGAACCTAGGTTTGGAGACCCAGTACTTC.

This clonotype is a singleton in its sample. The chain has TRBV12-3 or TRBV12-4 and TRBJ2-1, with 7 bases aligning to TRBD2. With V trimmed by 2 bases and J by 3 bases, 4 bases remained unmatched. The CDR3 consists of 15 residues. The DNA of the CDR3 is TGTGCCAGCAGTTTACGGACTAGGGGCTACAATGAGCAGTTCTTC. This gives the protein CASSLRTRGYNEQFF.

This clonotype came up a few times. The chain couples TRBV6-1 to TRBJ2-1; the D gene could be TRBD1 or TRBD2 (5 bases each). V was clipped by 6 bases and J by 5 bases, with 11 bases between them. This CDR3 spans 13 amino acids. Germline V CDR1 and CDR2: MNHNS, SASEGT. The CDR3 loop is CASRSPGHNEQFF. CDR3 coding DNA: TGTGCCAGCAGGAGTCCGGGACACAATGAGCAGTTCTTC.

This clonotype came up many times. The chain employs TRBV2 and TRBJ2-1; 8 nucleotides agree with TRBD2. Trimming cost V 5 bases and J 4 bases; bases outside gene matches: 7. Germline assignment: CDR1 SNHLY and CDR2 FYNNEI. This CDR3 has 15 residues. This CDR3 reads CASSLASGRYNEQFF. As DNA, the CDR3 is TGTGCCAGCAGTTTGGCTAGCGGGCGTTACAATGAGCAGTTCTTC.

This clonotype was detected only a few times. The chain links TRBV6-1 to TRBJ1-2; TRBD1 might be the D (5 bases). The CDR3 covers 16 residues. Between the trimmed V and J ends, which lost 10 bases and 5 bases, there was a span of 26 bases. The germline gives CDR1 MNHNS, CDR2 SASEGT. CDR3 amino acids: CAIQKRRGTEPYGYTF. The DNA for the CDR3 is TGTGCCATCCAGAAACGGCGGGGGACCGAACCTTATGGCTACACCTTC.

There are many counts of this clonotype. The chain employs TRBV5-1 and TRBJ2-5; D is ambiguous. The ends were cut back, 0 bases at V and 2 bases at J, with 11 bases in the middle. CDR1 and CDR2 from the germline V gene are SGHRS and YFSETQ. This CDR3 is 15 amino acids long. In DNA, the CDR3 is TGCGCCAGCAGCTTGGACAGTCGCCCGCAAGAGACCCAGTACTTC. Its protein product is CASSLDSRPQETQYF.

This clonotype was picked up a small number of times. The chain recombines TRBV3-1 with TRBJ2-3; maybe TRBD2 (6 bases). The CDR3 runs to 14 residues. Germline loops: CDR1 LGHDT, CDR2 YNNKEL (reference sequence). Trimming removed 4 bases at V and 6 bases at J, with 14 bases between. The CDR3 coding sequence is TGTGCCAGCAGCCCCAGACTAGGAAGGGATACGCAGTATTTT. It translates to CASSPRLGRDTQYF.

This chain uses TRBV12-3 or TRBV12-4 with TRBJ2-5, with 15 bases aligning to TRBD2. Losses at the gene ends were 7 bases for V and 5 bases for J; bases not matched to a gene: 8. The CDR3 totals 16 residues. The CDR3 nucleotides are TGTGCCAGCACCCCGGGGACTAGCGGGAGGAAGGAGACCCAGTACTTC. Translating it yields CASTPGTSGRKETQYF.

This clonotype was detected many times. This chain joins TRBV6-2 or TRBV6-3 and TRBJ1-5; tentatively, D is TRBD1 (5 bases). Trimming left V 6 bases short and J 4 bases short, with 19 bases between. This CDR3 region has 16 residues. CDR1 and CDR2 from the germline V gene are MNHEY and SVGEGT. CDR3 in DNA: TGTGCCAGCAGCGCAAATGGGGACGGGGTAAATCAGCCCCAGCATTTT. This encodes CASSANGDGVNQPQHF.

This chain uses TRBV19 with TRBJ1-5; D is undetermined. Per the germline V gene, CDR1 is LNHDA and CDR2 is SQIVND (reference sequence). The CDR3 contains 13 residues. V was pared by 5 bases and J by 1 base, with 6 bases between. CDR3 sequence (DNA): TGTGCCAGTAGTTCCGGGAGCAATCAGCCCCAGCATTTT. Encoded protein: CASSSGSNQPQHF.

The chain links TRBV5-1 to TRBJ2-2; D is possibly TRBD2 (6 bases). The ends were cut back, 0 bases at V and 3 bases at J, with 9 bases in the middle. Germline V gives CDR1 SGHRS, CDR2 YFSETQ. CDR3 size: 15 residues. The CDR3 bases are TGCGCCAGCAGCTTGGCCGGGAGAGACACCGGGGAGCTGTTTTTT. Translation: CASSLAGRDTGELFF.